This TCR beta chain is from a study of blood T cell repertoires in COVID-19. At the level of the study: Whether acute or convalescent, the COVID-19 samples came from the United States, Italy and Spain. Sample material is recorded as cDNA or gDNA derived from T cells, B-cell-depleted T cells, or PBMCs.

The CDR3 has 12 amino acids. Germline lookup yields CDR1 SGHDT and CDR2 YYEEEE. Trimming removed 3 bases from V and 6 bases from J, with 6 bases in between. Some clones are missing from TCRdb's copy, which holds only in-frame ones; the method was immunoSEQ multiplex PCR. The sample holds roughly 260,000 clones, 91% seen once. The TCR originated in a person under 30 with COVID-19, enrolled during active disease. The sample consisted of peripheral blood. The chain combines TRBV5-6 with TRBJ2-2; D uncertain. Here the CDR3 DNA reads TGTGCCAGCAGCTGGGCGTCCGGGGAGCTGTTTTTT. Amino acids: CASSWASGELFF.